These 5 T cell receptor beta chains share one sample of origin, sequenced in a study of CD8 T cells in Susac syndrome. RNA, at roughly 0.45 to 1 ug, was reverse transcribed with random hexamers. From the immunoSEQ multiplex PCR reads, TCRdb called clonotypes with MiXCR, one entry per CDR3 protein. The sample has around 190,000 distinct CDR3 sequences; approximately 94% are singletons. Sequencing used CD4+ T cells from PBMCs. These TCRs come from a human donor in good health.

The CDR3 sequence: CASSLVWPGGSGANVLTF. CDR3 nucleotide sequence: TGTGCCAGCAGCTTAGTATGGCCAGGGGGCTCTGGGGCCAACGTCCTGACTTTC. The chain recombines TRBV7-6 with TRBJ2-6; 7 nucleotides agree with TRBD1. V was clipped by 1 base and J by 0 bases; unmatched bases: 6. CDR3 length: 18 amino acids. Germline CDR1 and CDR2: SGHVS and FNYEAQ. Based on the CDR3 plus reference TRBV7-6 and TRBJ2-6, the full variable domain is GAGVSQSPRYKVTKRGQDVALRCDPISGHVSLYWYRQALGQGPEFLTYFNYEAQQDKSGLPNDRFSAERPEGSISTLTIQRTEQRDSAMYRCASSLVWPGGSGANVLTFGAGSRLTVL.

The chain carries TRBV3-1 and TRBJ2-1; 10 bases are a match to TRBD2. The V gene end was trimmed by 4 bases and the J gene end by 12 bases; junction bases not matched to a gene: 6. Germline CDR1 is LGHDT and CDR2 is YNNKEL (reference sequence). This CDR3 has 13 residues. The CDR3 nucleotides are TGTGCCAGCAGCCCAGCGGGGGGGCCAGGGCAGTTCTTC. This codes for CASSPAGGPGQFF.

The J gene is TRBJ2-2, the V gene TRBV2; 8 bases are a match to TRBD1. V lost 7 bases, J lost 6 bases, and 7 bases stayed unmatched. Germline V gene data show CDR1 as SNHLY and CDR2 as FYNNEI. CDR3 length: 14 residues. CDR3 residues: CASTNDRGPGELFF. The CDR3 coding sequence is TGTGCCAGCACTAATGACAGGGGACCCGGGGAGCTGTTTTTT.

CDR3 loop: CASSPGGAEAKTQYF. CDR3 nucleotides: TGTGCCAGCAGCCCAGGGGGCGCTGAGGCGAAGACCCAGTACTTC. This chain joins TRBV7-8 and TRBJ2-5, with 8 bases that match TRBD1. Unmatched junction bases numbered 11, after V lost 5 bases and J lost 6 bases. The CDR3 consists of 15 residues. The germline V gene has CDR1 SGHVS and CDR2 FQNEAQ. Drawing the rest from reference TRBV7-8 and TRBJ2-5, the complete variable domain is GAGVSQSPRYKVAKRGQDVALRCDPISGHVSLFWYQQALGQGPEFLTYFQNEAQLDKSGLPSDRFFAERPEGSVSTLKIQRTQQEDSAVYLCASSPGGAEAKTQYFGPGTRLLVL.

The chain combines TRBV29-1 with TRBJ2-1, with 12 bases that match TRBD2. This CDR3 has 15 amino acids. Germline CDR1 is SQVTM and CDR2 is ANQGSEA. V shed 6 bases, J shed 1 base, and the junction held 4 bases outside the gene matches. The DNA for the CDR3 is TGCAGCGTGGTTGGACTAGCGGGATCCTACAATGAGCAGTTCTTC. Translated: CSVVGLAGSYNEQFF.